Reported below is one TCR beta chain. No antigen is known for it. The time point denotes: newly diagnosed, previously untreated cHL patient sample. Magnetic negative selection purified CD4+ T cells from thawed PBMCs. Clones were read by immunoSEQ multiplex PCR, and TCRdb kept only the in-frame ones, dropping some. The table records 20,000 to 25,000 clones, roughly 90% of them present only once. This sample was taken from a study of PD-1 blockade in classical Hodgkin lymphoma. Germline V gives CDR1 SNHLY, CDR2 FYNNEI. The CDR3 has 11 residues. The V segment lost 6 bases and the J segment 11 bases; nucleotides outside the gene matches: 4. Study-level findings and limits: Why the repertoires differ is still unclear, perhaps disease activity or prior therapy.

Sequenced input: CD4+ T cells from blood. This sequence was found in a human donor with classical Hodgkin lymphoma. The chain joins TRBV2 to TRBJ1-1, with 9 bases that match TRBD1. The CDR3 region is CASSTGGRAFF. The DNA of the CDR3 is TGTGCCAGCAGCACAGGGGGCAGGGCTTTCTTT. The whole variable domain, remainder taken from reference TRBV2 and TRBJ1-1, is EPEVTQTPSHQVTQMGQEVILRCVPISNHLYFYWYRQILGQKVEFLVSFYNNEISEKSEIFDDQFSVERPDGSNFTLKIRSTKLEDSAMYFCASSTGGRAFFGQGTRLTVV.